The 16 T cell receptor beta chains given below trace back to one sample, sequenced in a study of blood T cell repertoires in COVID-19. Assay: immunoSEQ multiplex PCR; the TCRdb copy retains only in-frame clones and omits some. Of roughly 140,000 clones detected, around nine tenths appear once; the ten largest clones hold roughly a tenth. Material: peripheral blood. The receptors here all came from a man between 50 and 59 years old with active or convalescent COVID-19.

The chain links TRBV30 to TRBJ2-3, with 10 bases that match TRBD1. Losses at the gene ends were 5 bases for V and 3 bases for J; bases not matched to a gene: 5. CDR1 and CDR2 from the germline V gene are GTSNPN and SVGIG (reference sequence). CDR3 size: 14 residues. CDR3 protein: CAWASGQGTDTQYF. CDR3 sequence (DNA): TGTGCCTGGGCTTCGGGACAGGGGACAGATACGCAGTATTTT.

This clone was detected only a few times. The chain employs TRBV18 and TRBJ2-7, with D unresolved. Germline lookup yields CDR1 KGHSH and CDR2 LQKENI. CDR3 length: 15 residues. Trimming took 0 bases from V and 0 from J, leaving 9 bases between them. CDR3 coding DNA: TGTGCCAGCTCACCACCCCCCCCTAGCTCCTACGAGCAGTACTTC. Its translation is CASSPPPPSSYEQYF. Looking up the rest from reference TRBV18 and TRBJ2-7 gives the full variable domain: NAGVMQNPRHLVRRRGQEARLRCSPMKGHSHVYWYRQLPEEGLKFMVYLQKENIIDESGMPKERFSAEFPKEGPSILRIQQVVRGDSAAYFCASSPPPPSSYEQYFGPGTRLTVT.

The CDR3 here is CAWSVNTYNEQFF. CDR3 DNA: TGTGCCTGGAGTGTTAACACCTACAATGAGCAGTTCTTC. The chain combines TRBV30 with TRBJ2-1, with D unresolved. CDR1 and CDR2 (germline): GTSNPN, SVGIG (reference sequence). The CDR3 totals 13 residues. V was pared by 0 bases and J by 2 bases, with 5 bases between.

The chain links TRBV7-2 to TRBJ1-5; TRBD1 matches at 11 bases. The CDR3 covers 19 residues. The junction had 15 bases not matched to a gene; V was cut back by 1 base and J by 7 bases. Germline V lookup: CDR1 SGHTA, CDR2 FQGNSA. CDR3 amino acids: CASSLDMWTGGGKEQPQHF. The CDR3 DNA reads TGTGCCAGCAGCTTAGACATGTGGACAGGGGGCGGCAAAGAACAGCCCCAGCATTTT.

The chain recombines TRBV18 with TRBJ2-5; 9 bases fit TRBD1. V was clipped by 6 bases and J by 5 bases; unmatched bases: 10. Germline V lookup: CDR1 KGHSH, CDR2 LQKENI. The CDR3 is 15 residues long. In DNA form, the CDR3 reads TGTGCCAGCTCCATCCGGGACAGGGTTTACGAGACCCAGTACTTC. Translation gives CASSIRDRVYETQYF.

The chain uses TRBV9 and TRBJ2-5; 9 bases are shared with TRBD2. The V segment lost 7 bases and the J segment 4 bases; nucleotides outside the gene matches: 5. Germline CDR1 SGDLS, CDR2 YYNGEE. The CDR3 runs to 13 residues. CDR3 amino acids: CASGGLASETQYF. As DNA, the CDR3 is TGTGCCAGCGGGGGACTAGCCTCAGAGACCCAGTACTTC.

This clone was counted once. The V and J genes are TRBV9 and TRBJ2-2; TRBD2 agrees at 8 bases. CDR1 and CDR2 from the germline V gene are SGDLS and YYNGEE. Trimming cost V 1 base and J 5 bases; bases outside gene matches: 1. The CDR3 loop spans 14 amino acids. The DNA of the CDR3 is TGTGCCAGCAGCGTACGGGGGGGAACCGGGGAGCTGTTTTTT. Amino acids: CASSVRGGTGELFF.

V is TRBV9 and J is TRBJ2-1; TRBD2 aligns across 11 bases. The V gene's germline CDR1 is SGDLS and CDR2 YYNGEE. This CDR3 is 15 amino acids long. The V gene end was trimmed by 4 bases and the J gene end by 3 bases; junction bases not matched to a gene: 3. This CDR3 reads CASSLGLAGYNEQFF. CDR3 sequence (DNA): TGTGCCAGCAGCTTAGGACTAGCGGGCTACAATGAGCAGTTCTTC.

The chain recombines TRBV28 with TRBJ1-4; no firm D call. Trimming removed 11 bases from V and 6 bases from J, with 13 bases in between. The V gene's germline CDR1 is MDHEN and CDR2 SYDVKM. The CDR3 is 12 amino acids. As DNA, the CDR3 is TGTGCCGCAGGTTCAGGTTATGAAAAACTGTTTTTT. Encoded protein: CAAGSGYEKLFF.

The CDR3 reads CASSLELVSVEQYF. Written as DNA, the CDR3 is TGTGCCAGCAGCTTAGAACTAGTTTCAGTCGAGCAGTACTTC. The chain uses TRBV7-9 and TRBJ2-7, with a tentative D call TRBD2 (5 bases). With 1 base removed from V and 6 bases from J, the gap between germline ends came to 13 bases. This CDR3 spans 14 amino acids. Germline V gives CDR1 SEHNR, CDR2 FQNEAQ (reference sequence).

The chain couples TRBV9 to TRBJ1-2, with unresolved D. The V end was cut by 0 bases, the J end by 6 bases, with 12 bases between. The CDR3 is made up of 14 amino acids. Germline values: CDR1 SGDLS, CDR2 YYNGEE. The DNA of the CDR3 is TGTGCCAGCAGCGTAGGCGTGGGTAGCGATGGCTACACCTTC. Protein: CASSVGVGSDGYTF.

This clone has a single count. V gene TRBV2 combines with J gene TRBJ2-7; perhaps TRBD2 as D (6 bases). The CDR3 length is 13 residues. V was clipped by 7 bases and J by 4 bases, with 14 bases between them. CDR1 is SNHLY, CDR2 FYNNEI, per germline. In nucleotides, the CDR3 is TGTGCCAGCAACCCGGGAGCTACTTACGAGCAGTACTTC. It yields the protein CASNPGATYEQYF.

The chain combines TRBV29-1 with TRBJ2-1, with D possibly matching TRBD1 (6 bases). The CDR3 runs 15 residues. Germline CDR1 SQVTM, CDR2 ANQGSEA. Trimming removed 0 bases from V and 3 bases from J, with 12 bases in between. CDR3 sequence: CSVEDQGHRYNEQFF. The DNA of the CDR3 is TGCAGCGTTGAAGATCAGGGACACCGCTACAATGAGCAGTTCTTC.

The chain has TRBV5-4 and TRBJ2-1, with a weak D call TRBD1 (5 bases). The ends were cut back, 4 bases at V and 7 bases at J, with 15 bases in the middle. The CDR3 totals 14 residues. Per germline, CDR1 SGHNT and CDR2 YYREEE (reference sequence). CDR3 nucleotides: TGTGCCAGCAGCCCTCGGACGACAGTAAATGAGCAGTTCTTC. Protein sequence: CASSPRTTVNEQFF.

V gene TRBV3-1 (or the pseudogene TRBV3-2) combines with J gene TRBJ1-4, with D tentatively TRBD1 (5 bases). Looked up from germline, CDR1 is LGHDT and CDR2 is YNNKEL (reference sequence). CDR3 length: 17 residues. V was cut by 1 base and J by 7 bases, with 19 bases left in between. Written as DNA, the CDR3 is TGTGCCAGCAGCCAAGGAGGGGACGCCGGGGGGAGTGAAAAACTGTTTTTT. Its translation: CASSQGGDAGGSEKLFF.

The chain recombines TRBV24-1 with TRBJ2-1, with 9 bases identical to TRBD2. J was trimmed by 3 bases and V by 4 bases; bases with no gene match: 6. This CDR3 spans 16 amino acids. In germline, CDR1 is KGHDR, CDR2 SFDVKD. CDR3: CATSETTSGLYNEQFF. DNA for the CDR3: TGTGCCACCAGTGAAACCACTAGCGGGCTCTACAATGAGCAGTTCTTC.